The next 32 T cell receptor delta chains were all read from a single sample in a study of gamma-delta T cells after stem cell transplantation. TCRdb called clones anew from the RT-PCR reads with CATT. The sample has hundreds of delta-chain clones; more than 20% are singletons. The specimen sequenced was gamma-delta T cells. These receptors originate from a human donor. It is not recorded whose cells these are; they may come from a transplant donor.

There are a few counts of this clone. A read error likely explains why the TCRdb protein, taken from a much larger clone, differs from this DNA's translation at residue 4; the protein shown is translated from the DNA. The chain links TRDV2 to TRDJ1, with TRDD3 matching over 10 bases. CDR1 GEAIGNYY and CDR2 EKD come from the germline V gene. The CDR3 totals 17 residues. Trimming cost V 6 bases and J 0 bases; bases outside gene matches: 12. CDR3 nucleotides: TGTGCCTGTAACCCTATACTGGGGGATGGTAACACCGATAAACTCATCTTT. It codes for CACNPILGDGNTDKLIF.

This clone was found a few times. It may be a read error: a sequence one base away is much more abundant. The CDR3 spells CACFLVSRGDTDKLIF. The DNA of the CDR3 is TGTGCCTGTTTCCTCGTATCCCGGGGGGACACCGATAAACTCATCTTT. The chain couples TRDV2 to TRDJ1, with D possibly being TRDD2 or TRDD3 (5 bases each). The CDR3 totals 16 residues. V lost 6 bases and J 0 bases, leaving 19 bases between the germline ends. Germline values: CDR1 GEAIGNYY, CDR2 EKD.

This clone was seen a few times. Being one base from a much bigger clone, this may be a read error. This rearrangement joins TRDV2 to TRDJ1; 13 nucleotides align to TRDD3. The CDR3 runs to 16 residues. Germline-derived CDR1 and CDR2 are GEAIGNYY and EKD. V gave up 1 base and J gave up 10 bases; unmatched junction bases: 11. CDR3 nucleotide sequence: TGTGCCTGTGACACACTGGGGGATACGCAAGGGACGCCACTCATCTTT. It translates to CACDTLGDTQGTPLIF.

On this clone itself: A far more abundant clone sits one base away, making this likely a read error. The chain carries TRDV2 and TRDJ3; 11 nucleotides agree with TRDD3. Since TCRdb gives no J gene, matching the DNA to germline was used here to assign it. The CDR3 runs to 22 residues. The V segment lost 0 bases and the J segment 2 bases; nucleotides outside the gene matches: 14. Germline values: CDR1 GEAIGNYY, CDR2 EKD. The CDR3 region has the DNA TGTGCCTGTGACACCGCTGGGGGATACCAAGGGCACAGCGCCTGGGACACCCGACAGATGTTTTTC. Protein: CACDTAGGYQGHSAWDTRQMFF.

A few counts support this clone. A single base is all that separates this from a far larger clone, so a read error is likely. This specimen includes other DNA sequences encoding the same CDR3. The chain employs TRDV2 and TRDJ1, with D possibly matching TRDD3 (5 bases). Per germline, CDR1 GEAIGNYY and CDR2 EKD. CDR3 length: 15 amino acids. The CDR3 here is CACDTVGTYTDKLIF. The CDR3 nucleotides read TGTGCCTGTGACACCGTGGGGACATACACCGATAAGCTCATCTTT.

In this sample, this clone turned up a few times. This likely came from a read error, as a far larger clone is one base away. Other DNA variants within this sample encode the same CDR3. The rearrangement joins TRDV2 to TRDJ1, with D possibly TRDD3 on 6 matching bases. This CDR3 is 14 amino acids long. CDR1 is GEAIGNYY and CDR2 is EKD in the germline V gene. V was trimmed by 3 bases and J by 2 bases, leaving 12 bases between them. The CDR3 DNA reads TGTGCCTGTGACCCGCTGGGGAGTACCGATAAACTCATCTTT. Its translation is CACDPLGSTDKLIF.

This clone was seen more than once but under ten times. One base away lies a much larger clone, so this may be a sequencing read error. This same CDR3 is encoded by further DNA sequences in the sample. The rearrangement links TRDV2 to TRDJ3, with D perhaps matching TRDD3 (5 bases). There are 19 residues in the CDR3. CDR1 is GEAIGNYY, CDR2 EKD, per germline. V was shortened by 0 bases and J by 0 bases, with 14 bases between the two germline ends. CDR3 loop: CACDTGGLKRSWDTRQMFF. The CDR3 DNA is TGTGCCTGTGACACCGGGGGTCTCAAGCGCTCCTGGGACACCCGACAGATGTTTTTC.

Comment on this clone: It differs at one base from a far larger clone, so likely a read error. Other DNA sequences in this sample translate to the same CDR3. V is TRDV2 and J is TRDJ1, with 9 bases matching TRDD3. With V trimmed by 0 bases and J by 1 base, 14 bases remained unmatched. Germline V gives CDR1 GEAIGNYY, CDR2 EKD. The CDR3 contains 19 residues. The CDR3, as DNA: TGTGCCTGTGACACCGTTCTACTGGGGGACACGGCGGGCACCGATAAACTCATCTTT. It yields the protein CACDTVLLGDTAGTDKLIF.

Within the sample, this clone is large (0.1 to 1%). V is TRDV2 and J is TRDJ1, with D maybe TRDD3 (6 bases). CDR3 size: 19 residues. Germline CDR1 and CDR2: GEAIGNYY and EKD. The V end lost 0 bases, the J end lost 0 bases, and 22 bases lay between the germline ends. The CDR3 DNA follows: TGTGCCTGTGACACCGTGGGGGCCGGGGGCCGACCCCACACCGATAAACTCATCTTT. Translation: CACDTVGAGGRPHTDKLIF.

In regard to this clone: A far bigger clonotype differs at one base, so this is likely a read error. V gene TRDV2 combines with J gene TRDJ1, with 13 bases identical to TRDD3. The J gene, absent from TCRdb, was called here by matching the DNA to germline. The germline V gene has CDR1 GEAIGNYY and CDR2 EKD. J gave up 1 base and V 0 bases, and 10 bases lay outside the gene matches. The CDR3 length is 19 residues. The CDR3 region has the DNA TGTGCCTGTGACACCGTTCTACTGGGGGATACGGCGTGCACCGATAAACTCATCTTT. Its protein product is CACDTVLLGDTACTDKLIF.

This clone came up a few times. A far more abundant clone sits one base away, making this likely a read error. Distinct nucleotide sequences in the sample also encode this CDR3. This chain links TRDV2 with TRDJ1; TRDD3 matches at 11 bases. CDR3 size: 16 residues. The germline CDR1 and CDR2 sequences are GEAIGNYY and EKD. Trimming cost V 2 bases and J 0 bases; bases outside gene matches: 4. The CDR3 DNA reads TGTGCCTGTGACAGGCTGGGGGATACTTACACCGATAAACTCATCTTT. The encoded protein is CACDRLGDTYTDKLIF.

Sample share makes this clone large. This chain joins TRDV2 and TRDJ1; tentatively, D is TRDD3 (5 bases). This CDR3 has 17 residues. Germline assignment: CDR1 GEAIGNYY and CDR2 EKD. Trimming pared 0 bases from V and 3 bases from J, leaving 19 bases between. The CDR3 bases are TGTGCCTGTGACACCGTGGACAAAGGGGGTGGGCCCGATAAACTCATCTTT. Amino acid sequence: CACDTVDKGGGPDKLIF.

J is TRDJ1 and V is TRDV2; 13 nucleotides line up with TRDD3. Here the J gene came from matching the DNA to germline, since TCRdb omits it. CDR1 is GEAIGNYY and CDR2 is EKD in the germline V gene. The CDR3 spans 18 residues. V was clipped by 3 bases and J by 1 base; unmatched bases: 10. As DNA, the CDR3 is TGTGCCTGTGACCCTATACTGGGGGATACGGCGGGCACCGATAAACTCATCTTT. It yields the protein CACDPILGDTAGTDKLIF.

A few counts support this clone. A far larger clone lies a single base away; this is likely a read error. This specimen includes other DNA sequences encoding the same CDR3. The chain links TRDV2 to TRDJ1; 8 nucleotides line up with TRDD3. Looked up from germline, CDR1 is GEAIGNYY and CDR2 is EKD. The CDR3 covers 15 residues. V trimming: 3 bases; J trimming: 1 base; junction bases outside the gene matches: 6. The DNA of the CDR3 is TGTGCCTGTGACCCCCTGGGGGACAGCACCGATAAACTCATCTTT. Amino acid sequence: CACDPLGDSTDKLIF.

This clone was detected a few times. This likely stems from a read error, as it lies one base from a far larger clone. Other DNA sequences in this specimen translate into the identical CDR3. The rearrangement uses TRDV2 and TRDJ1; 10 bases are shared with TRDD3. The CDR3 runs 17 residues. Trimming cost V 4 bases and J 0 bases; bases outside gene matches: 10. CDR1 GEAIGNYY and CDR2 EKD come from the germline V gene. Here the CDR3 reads CACDPILGDGNTDKLIF. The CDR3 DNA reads TGTGCCTGTGATCCTATACTGGGGGATGGTAACACCGATAAACTCATCTTT.

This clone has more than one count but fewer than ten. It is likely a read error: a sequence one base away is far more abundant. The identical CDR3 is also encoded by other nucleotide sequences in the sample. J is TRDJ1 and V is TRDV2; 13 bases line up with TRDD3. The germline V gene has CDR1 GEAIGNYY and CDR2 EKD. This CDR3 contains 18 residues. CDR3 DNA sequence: TGTGCCTGTGACCCCCTCTTACTGGGGGATACGCACACCGATAAACTCATCTTC. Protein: CACDPLLLGDTHTDKLIF.

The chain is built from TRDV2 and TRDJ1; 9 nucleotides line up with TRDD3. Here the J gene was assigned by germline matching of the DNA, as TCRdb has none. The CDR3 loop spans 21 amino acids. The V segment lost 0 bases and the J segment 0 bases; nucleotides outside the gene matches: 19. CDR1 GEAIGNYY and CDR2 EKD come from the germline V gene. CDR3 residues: CACDTVTGGAHPIYYTDKLIF. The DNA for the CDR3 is TGTGCCTGTGACACCGTTACTGGGGGAGCCCACCCGATATACTACACCGATAAACTCATCTTT.

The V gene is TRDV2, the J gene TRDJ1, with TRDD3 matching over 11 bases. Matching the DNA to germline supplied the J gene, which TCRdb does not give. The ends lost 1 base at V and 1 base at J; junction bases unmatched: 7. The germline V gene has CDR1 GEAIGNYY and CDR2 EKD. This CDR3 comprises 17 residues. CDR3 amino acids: CACDTLGDTAGTDKLIF. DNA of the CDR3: TGTGCCTGTGACACTTTGGGGGATACGGCGGGCACCGATAAACTCATCTTT.

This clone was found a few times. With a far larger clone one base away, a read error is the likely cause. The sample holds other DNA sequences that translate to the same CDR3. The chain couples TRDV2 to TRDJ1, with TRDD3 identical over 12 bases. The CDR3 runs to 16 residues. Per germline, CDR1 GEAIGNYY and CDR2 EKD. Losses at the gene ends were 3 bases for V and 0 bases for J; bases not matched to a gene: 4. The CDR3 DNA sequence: TGTGCCTGTGACCGGCTGGGGGATACGTACACCGATAAACTCATCTTT. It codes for CACDRLGDTYTDKLIF.

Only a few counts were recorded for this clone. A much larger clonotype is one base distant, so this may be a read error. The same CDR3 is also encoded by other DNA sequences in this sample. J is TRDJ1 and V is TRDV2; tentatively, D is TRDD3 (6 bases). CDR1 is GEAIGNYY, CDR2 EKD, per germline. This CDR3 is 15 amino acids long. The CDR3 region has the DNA TGCGCCTGTGACAAGCTGGGGATGTACACCGATAAACTCATCTTT. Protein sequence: CACDKLGMYTDKLIF.

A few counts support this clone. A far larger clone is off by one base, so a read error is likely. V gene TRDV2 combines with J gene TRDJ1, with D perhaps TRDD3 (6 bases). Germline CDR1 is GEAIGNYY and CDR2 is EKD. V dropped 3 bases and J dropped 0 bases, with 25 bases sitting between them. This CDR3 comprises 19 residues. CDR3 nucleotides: TGTGCCTGTGACGCCGTGGGGGCCGGGGGCCGACCCCACACCGATAAACTCATCTTT. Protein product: CACDAVGAGGRPHTDKLIF.

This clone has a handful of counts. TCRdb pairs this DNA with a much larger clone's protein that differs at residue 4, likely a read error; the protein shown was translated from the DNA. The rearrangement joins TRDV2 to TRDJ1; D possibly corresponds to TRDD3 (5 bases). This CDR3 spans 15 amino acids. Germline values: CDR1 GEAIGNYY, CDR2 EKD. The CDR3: CACNTVGTYTDKLIF. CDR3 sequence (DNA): TGTGCCTGTAACACCGTGGGGACATACACCGATAAACTCATCTTT.

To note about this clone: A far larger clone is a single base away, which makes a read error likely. CDR3 sequence (DNA): TGTGCCTGTGACTCCGCTGGGGGATACCAAGGGCACAGCTCCTGGGACACCCGACAGATGTTTTTC. As protein: CACDSAGGYQGHSSWDTRQMFF. No V gene was called, though TRDJ3 was called as the J gene; the DNA was not compared with TRDD3, the D call given in the table. The length of the CDR3 is 22 residues.

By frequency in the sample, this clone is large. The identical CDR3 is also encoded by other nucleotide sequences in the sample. CDR3 sequence reads: CACFPVSRGDTDKLIF. Written as DNA, the CDR3 is TGTGCCTGTTTCCCCGTATCCCGGGGGGACACCGATAAACTCATCTTT. This chain links TRDV2 with TRDJ1, with D possibly matching TRDD3 (5 bases). The CDR3 extends over 16 amino acids. The V gene's germline CDR1 is GEAIGNYY and CDR2 EKD. The V end was cut by 6 bases, the J end by 0 bases, with 19 bases between.

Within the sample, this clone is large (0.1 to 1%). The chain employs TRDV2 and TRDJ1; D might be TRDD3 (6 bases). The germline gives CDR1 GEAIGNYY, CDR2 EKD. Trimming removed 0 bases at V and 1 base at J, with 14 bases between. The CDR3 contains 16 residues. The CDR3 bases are TGTGCCTGTGACACCGTTAGCCGGGGGACCACCGATAAACTCATCTTT. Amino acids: CACDTVSRGTTDKLIF.

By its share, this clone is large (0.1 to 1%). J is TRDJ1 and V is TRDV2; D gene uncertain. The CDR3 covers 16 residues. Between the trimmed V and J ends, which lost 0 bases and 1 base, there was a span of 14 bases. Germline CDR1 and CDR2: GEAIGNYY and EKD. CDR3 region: CACDTLSYRVTDKLIF. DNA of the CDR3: TGTGCCTGTGACACCTTATCTTACCGGGTCACCGATAAACTCATCTTT.

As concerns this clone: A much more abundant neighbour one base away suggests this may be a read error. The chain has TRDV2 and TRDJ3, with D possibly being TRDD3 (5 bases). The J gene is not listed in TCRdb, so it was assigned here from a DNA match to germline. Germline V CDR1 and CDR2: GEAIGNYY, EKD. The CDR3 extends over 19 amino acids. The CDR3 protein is CACGTGASVGSWDTRQMFF. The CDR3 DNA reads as TGTGCCTGTGGCACCGGGGCCTCGGTGGGGTCCTGGGACACCCGACAGATGTTTTTC.

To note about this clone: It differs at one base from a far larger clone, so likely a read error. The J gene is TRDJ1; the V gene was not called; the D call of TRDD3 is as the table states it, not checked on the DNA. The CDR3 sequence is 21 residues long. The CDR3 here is CACDTVPTSGGSLAYTDKLIF. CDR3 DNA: TGTGCCTGTGACACAGTTCCTACTTCTGGGGGATCCCTGGCGTACACCGATAAACTCATCTTT.

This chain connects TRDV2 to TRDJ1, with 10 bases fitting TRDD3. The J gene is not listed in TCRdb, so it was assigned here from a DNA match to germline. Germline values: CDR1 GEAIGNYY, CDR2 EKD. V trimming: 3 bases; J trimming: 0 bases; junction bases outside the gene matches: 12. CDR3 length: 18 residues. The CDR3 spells CACDDLGGYLAYTDKLIF. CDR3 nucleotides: TGTGCCTGTGACGACCTTGGGGGATACCTGGCGTACACCGATAAACTCATCTTT.

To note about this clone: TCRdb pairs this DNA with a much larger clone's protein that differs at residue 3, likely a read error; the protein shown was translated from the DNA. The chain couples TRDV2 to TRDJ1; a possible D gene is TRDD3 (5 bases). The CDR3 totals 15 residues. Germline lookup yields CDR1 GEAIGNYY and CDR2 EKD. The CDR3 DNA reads TGTGCCCGTGACAGACTCGGGGAAGACACCGATAAACTCATCTTT. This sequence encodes CARDRLGEDTDKLIF.

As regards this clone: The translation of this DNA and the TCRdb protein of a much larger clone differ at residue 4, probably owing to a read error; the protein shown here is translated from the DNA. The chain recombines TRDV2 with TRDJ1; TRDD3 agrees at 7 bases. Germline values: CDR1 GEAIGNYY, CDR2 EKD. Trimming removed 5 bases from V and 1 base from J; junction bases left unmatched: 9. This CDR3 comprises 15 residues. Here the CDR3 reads CACGGLLGITDKLIF. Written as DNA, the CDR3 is TGTGCCTGTGGCGGGTTACTGGGGATCACCGATAAACTCATCTTT.

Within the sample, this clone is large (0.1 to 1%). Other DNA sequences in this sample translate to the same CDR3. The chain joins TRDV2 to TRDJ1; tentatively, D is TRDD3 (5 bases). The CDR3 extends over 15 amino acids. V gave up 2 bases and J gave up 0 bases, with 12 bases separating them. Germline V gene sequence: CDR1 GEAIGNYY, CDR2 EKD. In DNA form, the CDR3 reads TGTGCCTGTGACAGACTCGGGGAAGACACCGATAAACTCATCTTT. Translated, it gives CACDRLGEDTDKLIF.